The sequence of this T cell receptor beta chain was determined in a study of cytomegalovirus exposure and HLA in healthy donors. Primers included in the PCR were 60 Vbeta and 13 Jbeta primers. The assay was immunoSEQ multiplex PCR, and TCRdb's table has in-frame clones only and misses some. The sample shows more than 80,000 clones, approximately 72% of them seen only once. The junction had 6 bases not matched to a gene; V was cut back by 3 bases and J by 8 bases. Germline CDR1 is MRHNA and CDR2 is SNTAGT. CDR3 length equals 14 residues. This TCR was sampled from a female donor in good health and CMV-seropositive. The chain employs TRBV6-4 and TRBJ2-1; 8 nucleotides match TRBD2. What was sequenced was PBMCs. CDR3: CASSDGAGGHEQFF. The CDR3 DNA reads TGTGCCAGCAGTGATGGCGCGGGAGGCCATGAGCAGTTCTTC.